This T cell receptor beta chain was recovered during a study of blood T cells in healthy people across ages. Study background: Template-switching capture recovered about one barcoded beta molecule per two T cells.

Findings and limits, study-wide: Estimates of total diversity, which came from one million sequenced T cells, were considered to be underestimates. Per million T cells, TCR beta diversity dropped roughly linearly as age increased.

This clonotype was observed a few times. Its antigen is as yet unknown. Next came a second PCR, run for about 6 to 12 cycles, which used a sample-barcoded 5' primer along with a J-beta primer mix. Each of the cDNA molecules was tagged by a template-switch adaptor with 12 random nucleotides. In TCRdb, the 5' RACE reads were re-called with MiXCR into one record per CDR3 protein. Here the sample spans roughly 800,000 distinct CDR3 sequences, 35% to 40% being singletons. Germline V CDR1 and CDR2: DFQATT, SNEGSKA (reference sequence). Trimming left V 4 bases short and J 4 bases short, with 10 bases between. CDR3 length equals 12 residues.

Sequenced sample: blood. The source of this sequence is a man aged 18 to 35 in good health. The V call is TRBV20-1, the J call TRBJ1-2; D unclear. CDR3 in amino acids: CSATPVGYGYTF. The CDR3 nucleotides read TGCAGTGCTACCCCAGTAGGCTATGGCTACACCTTC.